The T cell receptor (beta chain) under discussion was sequenced for a study of blood T cells in healthy people across ages. This CDR3 spans 15 amino acids. The ends were cut back, 8 bases at V and 4 bases at J, with 20 bases in the middle. It was with a sample-barcoded 5' primer and a J-beta primer mix that a second PCR of about 6 to 12 cycles was run. TCRdb itself ran the 5' RACE reads through MiXCR, one entry per CDR3 protein. The data contain about 840,000 distinct CDR3 sequences, around 29% of them singletons. This sample also belongs to another study, concerning T cells of mothers and their children.

The rearrangement links TRBV12-3 or TRBV12-4 to TRBJ1-2; D is possibly TRBD1 (5 bases). The receptor comes from a woman aged 40 to 55 in good health. The sample comprised blood. The CDR3 sequence: CASGQGVSTGYGYTF. CDR3 coding DNA: TGTGCCAGCGGCCAGGGAGTTAGCACAGGCTATGGCTACACCTTC.